These T cell receptor beta chains were read from a single sample in a study of T cells in Graves' hyperthyroidism and ophthalmopathy. TCRdb reanalysed the multiplex PCR reads using MiXCR and keeps one entry per CDR3 protein. The sample holds about 570,000 distinct CDR3 sequences, about 45% seen once. The sample taken for sequencing was peripheral blood or thyroid tissue (not recorded which). The receptors derive from an adult woman with Graves' disease, either hyperthyroidism or ophthalmopathy (not recorded which). Both conserved end residues are trimmed from each CDR3. D genes are given only for firm matches. Size values are once, few and many counts, or a class for expanded clones, and some rows have none.

d_call	v_call	clone_size	j_call	cdr3_aa
.	TRBV20-1	many	TRBJ2-7	SARDWSRGSDEQY
TRBD1	TRBV7-3	few	TRBJ2-2	ASSGNPGGTGELF
.	TRBV5-1	.	TRBJ1-3	ASSLSGNLNTIY
TRBD1	TRBV6-6	.	TRBJ1-1	ASSQYQGTAPTEAF
TRBD1	TRBV10-3	.	TRBJ2-5	AISVDRRETQY
.	TRBV20-1	many	TRBJ2-5	SVSGLLQETQY
TRBD1	TRBV12-3/TRBV12-4	.	TRBJ2-3	ASTDRSTDTQY
.	TRBV27	many	TRBJ1-2	ASSLSAEGWDGYT
TRBD1	TRBV20-1	many	TRBJ2-2	SAISRDRGAGELF
.	TRBV6-4	once	TRBJ2-5	ASSYSESQPQY
TRBD2	TRBV2	.	.	ASSPGLAYNEQF
.	TRBV29-1	many	TRBJ1-5	SVEGALQPQH
.	TRBV20-1	.	TRBJ1-1	SAFLGGENTEAF
TRBD1	TRBV7-3	.	TRBJ1-2	ASSSELTGSYT
.	TRBV29-1	.	TRBJ2-5	SVEKGGETQY
.	TRBV7-3	.	TRBJ1-1	ASSLNPGNTEAF
TRBD1	TRBV15	.	TRBJ2-5	ATSSTGQGGTQY
.	TRBV29-1	.	TRBJ2-7	SVGESRSGQFDQD
TRBD1	TRBV29-1	.	TRBJ2-2	SVVSADRGSTGELF
.	TRBV20-1	.	TRBJ2-5	SAPPLGETQY
.	TRBV18	.	TRBJ1-4	ASSPLVLEGNNEKLF
TRBD1	TRBV7-3	.	TRBJ2-5	ASSSSGTARETQY
TRBD1	TRBV29-1	.	TRBJ2-6	SVGGPGQGKGANVLT
TRBD1	TRBV20-1	many	TRBJ2-7	SATGQGAYEQY
.	TRBV19	many	TRBJ1-1	ASRTRELGVTEAF
.	TRBV7-9	many	TRBJ1-1	ASKRGAEAF
.	TRBV20-1	few	TRBJ1-2	SVLTYGYT
TRBD1	TRBV4-1	many	TRBJ2-7	ASSQGRDRGYEQY
TRBD1	TRBV12-3/TRBV12-4	once	TRBJ1-2	ASSATGTGSYT
.	TRBV20-1	few	TRBJ1-2	SASDADNYGYT
.	TRBV2	.	TRBJ1-6	ASRRGPQEEPLH
.	TRBV20-1	.	TRBJ1-2	SARDRAGWIYGYT
TRBD1	TRBV20-1	.	TRBJ2-1	SARDRGQGSYNEQF
.	TRBV7-9	many	TRBJ1-1	ASNRGGGNTEAF
.	TRBV9	.	TRBJ1-2	ASSPGDGGYT
.	TRBV5-1	.	TRBJ1-6	ASSPGGATWGTRSPLH
.	TRBV15	.	TRBJ1-4	ATSRSRAPTATNEKLF
TRBD1	TRBV27	few	TRBJ1-3	ASRRQGSGNTIY
TRBD1	TRBV6-6	many	TRBJ1-1	ASSYAGGGTEAF
.	TRBV15	many	TRBJ2-7	ATSKRTGSYEQY
TRBD1	TRBV7-8	.	TRBJ2-5	ASSLPPPGQQETQY
.	TRBV7-9	many	TRBJ2-7	ASSLGRISGHEQY
TRBD1	TRBV10-3	many	TRBJ1-1	AISGSGTGQVTEAF
TRBD1	TRBV5-1	.	TRBJ2-6	ASSLAGTALKSGANVLT
.	TRBV2	.	TRBJ1-6	ASSRDSPLH
.	TRBV6-4	.	TRBJ2-6	ASSDSTGVAGANVLT
.	TRBV29-1	many	TRBJ2-7	SVNGRQAPYEQY
.	TRBV7-8	.	TRBJ1-5	ASSQGIGTNSNQPQH
.	TRBV4-3	.	TRBJ1-1	ASSQEARVETEAF
.	TRBV2	many	TRBJ2-7	ATQGDPSYEQY
.	TRBV12-3/TRBV12-4	many	TRBJ1-1	ASSLWSPRDDTEAF
TRBD1	TRBV27	few	TRBJ1-6	ASKPGTVYNSPLH
TRBD1	TRBV10-2	few	TRBJ2-7	ASKLGTGSYEQY
TRBD1	TRBV28	.	TRBJ1-2	ATADGTGSYT
TRBD1	TRBV6-1	many	TRBJ1-6	ASSPDRGRPLH
.	TRBV7-2	.	TRBJ1-1	ASRWDLTGGRDTEAF
.	TRBV7-8	many	TRBJ1-4	ASSFRRNEKLF